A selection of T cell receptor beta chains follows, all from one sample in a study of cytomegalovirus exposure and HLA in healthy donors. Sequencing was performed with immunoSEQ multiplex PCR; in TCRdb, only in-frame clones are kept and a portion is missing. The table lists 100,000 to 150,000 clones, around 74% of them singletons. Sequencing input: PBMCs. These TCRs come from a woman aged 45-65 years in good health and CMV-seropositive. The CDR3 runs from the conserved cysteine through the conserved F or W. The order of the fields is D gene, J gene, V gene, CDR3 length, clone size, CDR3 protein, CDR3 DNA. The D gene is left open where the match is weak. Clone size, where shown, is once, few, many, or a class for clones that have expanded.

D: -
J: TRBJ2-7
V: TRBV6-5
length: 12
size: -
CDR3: CASTRTGDEQYF
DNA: TGTGCCAGCACCAGAACAGGAGACGAGCAGTACTTC

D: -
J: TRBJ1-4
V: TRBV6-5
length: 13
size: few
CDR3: CASRQDGGGKLFF
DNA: TGTGCCAGCAGGCAGGACGGTGGAGGAAAACTGTTTTTT

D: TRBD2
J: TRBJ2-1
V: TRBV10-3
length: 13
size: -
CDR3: CAISGTSGAEQFF
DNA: TGTGCCATCAGCGGGACTAGCGGGGCTGAGCAGTTCTTC

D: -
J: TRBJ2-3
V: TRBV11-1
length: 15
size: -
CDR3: CASSLKPDRADTQYF
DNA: TGTGCCAGCAGCTTAAAACCCGACAGAGCAGATACGCAGTATTTT

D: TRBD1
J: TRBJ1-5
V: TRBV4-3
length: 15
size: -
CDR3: CASSQGTGKNQPQHF
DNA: TGCGCCAGCAGCCAAGGGACAGGCAAGAATCAGCCCCAGCATTTT

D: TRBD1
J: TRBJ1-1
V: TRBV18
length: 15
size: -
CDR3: CASSPFSTGDTEAFF
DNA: TGTGCCAGCTCACCCTTTTCGACAGGGGACACTGAAGCTTTCTTT

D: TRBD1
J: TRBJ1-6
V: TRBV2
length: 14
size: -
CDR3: CASMWGQGNSPLHF
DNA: TGTGCCAGCATGTGGGGACAGGGTAATTCACCCCTCCACTTT

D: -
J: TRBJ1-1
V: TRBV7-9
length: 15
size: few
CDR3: CASSLYGTEGTEAFF
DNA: TGTGCCAGCAGCTTATATGGTACAGAGGGCACTGAAGCTTTCTTT

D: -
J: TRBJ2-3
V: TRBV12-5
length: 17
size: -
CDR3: CASGLAEVAGGTDTQYF
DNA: TGTGCTAGTGGTTTGGCGGAGGTGGCAGGGGGCACAGATACGCAGTATTTT

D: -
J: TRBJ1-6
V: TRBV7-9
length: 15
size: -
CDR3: CASSSTGGGNSPLHF
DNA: TGTGCCAGCAGCTCGACCGGGGGGGGGAATTCACCCCTCCACTTT

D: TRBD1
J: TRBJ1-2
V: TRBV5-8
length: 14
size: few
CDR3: CASRNDRASWGYTF
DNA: TGTGCCAGCAGAAACGACAGGGCGAGCTGGGGCTACACCTTC

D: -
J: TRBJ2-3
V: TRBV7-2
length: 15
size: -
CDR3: CASSSRGARQDTQYF
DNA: TGTGCCAGCAGCTCCCGGGGGGCCCGTCAAGATACGCAGTATTTT

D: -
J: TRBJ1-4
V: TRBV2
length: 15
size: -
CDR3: CASRGPLTEDEKLFF
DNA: TGTGCCAGCAGGGGTCCCCTTACGGAGGATGAAAAACTGTTTTTT

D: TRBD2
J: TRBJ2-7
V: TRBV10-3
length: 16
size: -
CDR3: CAISESGGRGGYEQYF
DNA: TGTGCCATCAGTGAGAGCGGGGGAAGGGGGGGCTACGAGCAGTACTTC

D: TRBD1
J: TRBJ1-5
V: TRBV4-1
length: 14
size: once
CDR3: CASSRTGQGQPQHF
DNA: TGCGCCAGCAGCCGAACGGGACAGGGACAGCCCCAGCATTTT

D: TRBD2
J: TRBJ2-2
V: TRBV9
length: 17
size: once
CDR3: CASSVAIAGKNTGELFF
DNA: TGTGCCAGCAGCGTAGCAATAGCGGGGAAGAACACCGGGGAGCTGTTTTTT

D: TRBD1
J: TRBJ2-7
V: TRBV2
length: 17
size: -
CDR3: CASSEGGRGGTGDEQYF
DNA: TGTGCCAGCAGTGAAGGGGGTAGAGGAGGGACAGGGGACGAGCAGTACTTC

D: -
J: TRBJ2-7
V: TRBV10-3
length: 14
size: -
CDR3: CAISGGRIAYEQYF
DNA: TGTGCCATCAGTGGTGGCCGCATTGCCTACGAGCAGTACTTC

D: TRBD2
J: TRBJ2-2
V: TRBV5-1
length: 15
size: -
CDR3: CASSRTSGNTGELFF
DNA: TGCGCCAGCAGCCGGACTAGCGGCAACACCGGGGAGCTGTTTTTT